The rows below give T cell receptor beta chains drawn from one sample of a study of cytomegalovirus exposure and HLA in healthy donors. Method: immunoSEQ multiplex PCR; TCRdb's copy keeps in-frame clones and lacks some. The sample carries about 210,000 clones, roughly 79% recorded once. Sequenced input: PBMCs. These receptors originate from a male donor in good health and CMV-seronegative. The CDR3 runs from the conserved cysteine through the conserved F or W. The order of the fields is clone size, J gene, D gene, V gene, CDR3 DNA, CDR3 protein. A D gene is named only where the DNA matches it firmly. Expanded clones get a size class; other rows say once, few or many, or leave the size out.

- | TRBJ1-1 | - | TRBV2 | TGTGCCAGCAGTGAAGGGCCGCCGACTGAAGCTTTCTTT | CASSEGPPTEAFF
- | TRBJ1-5 | - | TRBV6-5 | TGTGCCAGCAGTTACTCTGGCGGGAATCAGCCCCAGCATTTT | CASSYSGGNQPQHF
- | TRBJ2-7 | TRBD1 | TRBV29-1 | TGCAGCGGACAGGGGAACGCCTACGAGCAGTACTTC | CSGQGNAYEQYF
- | TRBJ2-5 | TRBD2 | TRBV6-1 | TGTGCCAGCAGTGAGGGAGTAGCGGGAGCGAGAGAGACCCAGTACTTC | CASSEGVAGARETQYF
- | TRBJ2-7 | - | TRBV7-2 | TGTGCCAGCAGCTTAGTAGGGGACTGGGAAACATCCTACGAGCAGTACTTC | CASSLVGDWETSYEQYF
- | TRBJ2-7 | TRBD2 | TRBV6-1 | TGTGCCAGCAGTGAAGCGCTTCTAGCGGACTCCTACGAGCAGTACTTC | CASSEALLADSYEQYF
- | TRBJ2-3 | TRBD2 | TRBV7-9 | TGTGCCAGCAGCCGACGGCGACTAGCGGGAGGGATGGCAGATACGCAGTATTTT | CASSRRRLAGGMADTQYF
- | TRBJ1-4 | - | TRBV9 | TGTGCCAGCAGCGACGAGGGGAGGTTTAATGAAAAACTGTTTTTT | CASSDEGRFNEKLFF
- | TRBJ2-7 | - | TRBV5-5 | TGTGCCAGCAGCTTGATACAGGGTCCTCCCTACGAGCAGTACTTC | CASSLIQGPPYEQYF
few | TRBJ2-1 | TRBD2 | TRBV5-1 | TGCGCCAGCAGCTATGTTCTAGCGGGTTCCTACAATGAGCAGTTCTTC | CASSYVLAGSYNEQFF
- | TRBJ1-4 | - | TRBV10-3 | TGTGCCATCAGTGCAGGGCAGGGTGGATCGGAAAAACTGTTTTTT | CAISAGQGGSEKLFF
- | TRBJ2-1 | TRBD2 | TRBV4-3 | TGCGCCAGCAGCCAAGAATTCACTAGCGGGCTATCCTACAATGAGCAGTTCTTC | CASSQEFTSGLSYNEQFF
- | TRBJ2-7 | TRBD2 | TRBV7-2 | TGTGCCACCAGGCTAGCGGGGGGGCCGTACGAGCAGTACTTC | CATRLAGGPYEQYF
- | TRBJ1-5 | - | TRBV7-2 | TGTGCCAGCACCCAGGACAGAAATCAGCCCCAGCATTTT | CASTQDRNQPQHF
- | TRBJ2-7 | - | TRBV4-1 | TGCGCCAGCAGCCAAGGGACAGCCTCCTACGAGCAGTACTTC | CASSQGTASYEQYF
- | TRBJ2-5 | TRBD2 | TRBV30 | TGTGCCTGGAGCGTCGAACCGGGACTAGCTTACTTC | CAWSVEPGLAYF
- | TRBJ2-2 | TRBD2 | TRBV7-3 | TGTGCCAGCAGCTTAACTATAGCGGGAACTTCTGCCGGGGAGCTGTTTTTT | CASSLTIAGTSAGELFF
few | TRBJ1-2 | - | TRBV4-3 | TGCGCCAGCAGCCAAGATAAGGACAGTTGGTATGGCTACACCTTC | CASSQDKDSWYGYTF
- | TRBJ2-5 | TRBD2 | TRBV7-3 | TGTGCCAGCAGCGCGGGGGGGCGACAAGAGACCCAGTACTTC | CASSAGGRQETQYF
few | TRBJ1-1 | - | TRBV30 | TGTGCCTGGAGTGAAATCGGGAATATGAACACTGAAGCTTTCTTT | CAWSEIGNMNTEAFF
once | TRBJ1-5 | - | TRBV2 | TGTGCCAGCAGTGAAGCCGAGGCAGCAAGTCAGCCCCAGCATTTT | CASSEAEAASQPQHF
- | TRBJ1-4 | TRBD1 | TRBV28 | TGTGCCAGCAGTCAACAGGGGGAAACTAATGAAAAACTGTTTTTT | CASSQQGETNEKLFF
few | TRBJ2-7 | TRBD1 | TRBV4-3 | TGCGCCAGCAGCCAGCGGACAGGGACCTACGAGCAGTACTTC | CASSQRTGTYEQYF
- | TRBJ1-2 | TRBD1 | TRBV6-1 | TGTGCCAGCAGTGAACTATCCCAGGGGGCGTTGGGTGGCTACACCTTC | CASSELSQGALGGYTF
- | TRBJ2-1 | - | TRBV7-2 | TGTGCCAGCAGCTGGGGGGCGGGAGATCATGAGCAGTTCTTC | CASSWGAGDHEQFF
once | TRBJ1-6 | - | TRBV5-1 | TGCGCCAGCAGCCCGGACAGTAATTCACCCCTCCACTTT | CASSPDSNSPLHF
- | TRBJ2-5 | - | TRBV7-7 | TGTGCTAGCAGCTTAAACTGGCAAGAGACCCAGTACTTC | CASSLNWQETQYF
- | TRBJ2-3 | TRBD2 | TRBV27 | TGTGCCAGCAGGGGACTAGCTGGCCGAGATACGCAGTATTTT | CASRGLAGRDTQYF
- | TRBJ2-2 | TRBD2 | TRBV30 | TGTGCCTATGGGGGGGGAAGGGGCACCGGGGAGCTGTTTTTT | CAYGGGRGTGELFF
- | TRBJ2-7 | - | TRBV11-2 | TGTGCCAGCAGCTTAGGATCTAGCGAGCTTTACGAGCAGTACTTC | CASSLGSSELYEQYF
- | TRBJ1-1 | - | TRBV13 | TGTGCCAGCAGCGCCAGGTCCTTGACCCCCCTGAACACTGAAGCTTTCTTT | CASSARSLTPLNTEAFF
few | TRBJ2-1 | - | TRBV4-3 | TGCGCCAGCAGCCAAGACGGGCCGGAGGGACAGCCCTCTAATGAGCAGTTCTTC | CASSQDGPEGQPSNEQFF
- | TRBJ2-1 | TRBD2 | TRBV27 | TGTGCCAGCAGTTTTGGGACTAGCGGTTGGGGTGAGCAGTTCTTC | CASSFGTSGWGEQFF
- | TRBJ1-6 | - | TRBV6-5 | TGTGCCAGCAGTCAGGGTCTTAATTCACCCCTCCACTTT | CASSQGLNSPLHF
- | TRBJ2-3 | TRBD2 | TRBV7-3 | TGTGCCAGCAGCTTAACCAAGCGGGGGATCACAGATACGCAGTATTTT | CASSLTKRGITDTQYF
- | TRBJ1-5 | TRBD1 | TRBV4-3 | TGCGCCAGCAGCCAATCGGGGACAGGGAAAAATCAGCCCCAGCATTTT | CASSQSGTGKNQPQHF
- | TRBJ2-7 | TRBD2 | TRBV7-2 | TGTGCCAGCAGCGTTATAGCGGGAGCCCCCTACGAGCAGTACTTC | CASSVIAGAPYEQYF
- | TRBJ1-1 | - | TRBV28 | TGTGCCAGCAGTTTATGGCAGGGGACTGAAGCTTTCTTT | CASSLWQGTEAFF
- | TRBJ1-1 | - | TRBV19 | TGTGCCAGTAGCTTATGGAGGGGCCGGGGGAACACTGAAGCTTTCTTT | CASSLWRGRGNTEAFF
- | TRBJ1-2 | TRBD1 | TRBV7-9 | TGTGCCAGCAGCTTAGGTTTTAGACAGGGAGATGGCTACACCTTC | CASSLGFRQGDGYTF
- | TRBJ2-1 | TRBD1 | TRBV6-5 | TGTGCCAGCACCTCGGACAGGGGGTCCTACAATGAGCAGTTCTTC | CASTSDRGSYNEQFF
- | TRBJ1-2 | - | TRBV2 | TGTGCCAGCAGCGGCCAGGGTTTAGGAAACTATGGCTACACCTTC | CASSGQGLGNYGYTF
- | TRBJ2-3 | TRBD2 | TRBV29-1 | TGCAGCGTTGAAGGGACTAGCGGGGGCCTCACAGATACGCAGTATTTT | CSVEGTSGGLTDTQYF
many | TRBJ1-1 | - | TRBV5-4 | TGTGCCAGCAGCTTGGGGGGGGGAGTGAACACTGAAGCTTTCTTT | CASSLGGGVNTEAFF
- | TRBJ1-1 | - | TRBV29-1 | TGCAGCGTGTATCCGGGCAGGGGAAACACTGAAGCTTTCTTT | CSVYPGRGNTEAFF
- | TRBJ1-1 | - | TRBV7-9 | TGTGCCAGCAGCTTCGAGAGGGGGGGAGCTTTCTTT | CASSFERGGAFF
- | TRBJ2-1 | TRBD2 | TRBV6-5 | TGTGCCAGCAGTTACGAAGCGGGGGGGGCCTACAATGAGCAGTTCTTC | CASSYEAGGAYNEQFF
- | TRBJ2-3 | TRBD1 | TRBV5-1 | TGCGCCAGCAGCTTGACAGGGGTCCCCCTGGATACGCAGTATTTT | CASSLTGVPLDTQYF
- | TRBJ1-4 | - | TRBV6-1 | TGTGCCAGCAACGGCCGACTCGCAACTAATGAAAAACTGTTTTTT | CASNGRLATNEKLFF
- | TRBJ2-1 | - | TRBV18 | TGTGCCAGCTCAGCGAAGACAGGCCTCGGAGCGAATGAGCAGTTCTTC | CASSAKTGLGANEQFF
few | TRBJ1-2 | - | TRBV9 | TGTGCCAGCAGCGTAGACGCCCACTCCCCCCCTTATGGCTACACCTTC | CASSVDAHSPPYGYTF
- | TRBJ2-7 | - | TRBV5-4 | TGTGCCAGCAGCTTGGACAGGGCGGCCTACGAGCAGTACTTC | CASSLDRAAYEQYF
- | TRBJ2-1 | - | TRBV13 | TGTGCCAGCAGCCTCCTTGGGAGTCCCGAGCAGTTCTTC | CASSLLGSPEQFF
- | TRBJ1-1 | TRBD1 | TRBV15 | TGTGCCACCAGCAGAGACAGGGGGCGGGATGAAGCTTTCTTT | CATSRDRGRDEAFF
once | TRBJ1-2 | TRBD1 | TRBV6-1 | TGTGCCAGCAGGGGCGGACAGGGGGGCTACACCTTC | CASRGGQGGYTF
- | TRBJ2-5 | TRBD2 | TRBV7-3 | TGTGCCAGCAGCCGTACTAGCGGGATTTTAGGAGAGACCCAGTACTTC | CASSRTSGILGETQYF
- | TRBJ2-3 | TRBD2 | TRBV5-1 | TGCGCCAGCAGCTCGACCGGACTAGCGGGGGGGGATACGCAGTATTTT | CASSSTGLAGGDTQYF